Here is one T cell receptor (beta chain) with its context. This clone came up a few times. The target of this receptor is not known. The sample holds no much larger clone one base away, and base qualities are not on file. From each donor, a single peripheral blood sample of 90 to 150 mL on average was drawn into heparinised tubes. A BD FACSAria II and a panel including CD45RO, CCR7, CD25, CD127, CD95 and CD27 were used to sort naive, central memory, regulatory and stem cell-like memory CD4+ T cells. A purity above 98% was achieved for all sorted populations. PBMCs were isolated immediately by Lymphoprep density gradient centrifugation and stained directly without culture. So that batch effects would be minimized, each experiment stained and sorted samples in pairs, pairing one healthy donor with one patient. The entire isolated RNA was reverse transcribed using the High Capacity cDNA Reverse Transcription Kit, and thus expressed TCRB transcripts were sequenced. Deep immunoSEQ sequencing was performed on naive, central memory and regulatory T cell samples, with an average of around 3.5 million total reads per sample. After sorted cells were lysed in RLT buffer, RNA was extracted with DNase-treated RNeasy Micro or Mini kits, with the choice depending on cell number. Each cell subset was processed on its own to prevent cross-contamination, while patient and healthy donor samples were processed together. Using the immunoSEQ multiplex PCR, TCRB sequences were amplified from cDNA into 87-bp fragments spanning the CDR3 region. The amplicons were sequenced using the Illumina HiSeq platform. The original methods were these. PCR bias was corrected computationally using synthetic template baselines, and reads within Hamming distance 2 were collapsed, with unmergeable singletons discarded. Reads were aligned to IMGT to assign V, D and J genes, CDR3 length, and insertions or deletions at six rearrangement sites. Within each subset, clonotype counts were normalized to sorted cell number, and only after that were true diversity and Gini coefficients computed with the tcR R package. Repertoire sharing was quantified using the overlap coefficient calculated on TCRB nucleotide sequences. TCRdb provides this immuneACCESS table in a form limited to in-frame rearrangements. Some clones are lacking; in checked studies, under half of them reflect an unresolved V gene, and why the rest are absent is not known. The V and J calls and clone size were taken over from that table, and D and trimming were inferred from the DNA. Present in this sample are 95,000 to 150,000 clones, approximately 15% of which were seen just once. The ten biggest clones cover 2% to 3% of the sample.

Spanning cysteine to phenylalanine, the CDR3 consists of 16 amino acids. Only the CDR3 portion is preserved as DNA: 48 bases, with reading frame beginning at the first base. Germline trimming: 4 bases from V, 4 bases from J; junction bases outside gene matches: 4. Based on the germline V gene (reference sequence), the CDR1 and CDR2 sequences are SGHNT and YYREEE. The entry originates in a study of beta chain features in type 1 diabetes listed by TCRdb under 2018. Context from the whole study: Mean age, gender distribution, total cell number and subset yield were not different between patients and healthy donors. A total of 85 million to 110 million sorted cells were examined across all samples, and RNA yield correlated strongly with the number of cells per subset. In the study, recently diagnosed type 1 diabetes patients and matched healthy donors were compared on the TCRB repertoires of their sorted circulating CD4+ T cell subsets. Naive and central memory subsets were obtained from all 30 or so donors, but regulatory and stem cell-like memory subsets were isolated from only 8 patients and about eight healthy donors.

The investigation overall reported the following: A moderate but significant shortening of TCRB CDR3 length was observed in type 1 diabetes patients in all four CD4+ subsets. Sequencing cDNA rather than genomic DNA could over-represent highly expressing activated cells, although activation and CD3 levels did not differ between groups. Only small numbers of individuals were included in the HLA sub-analyses, which left unresolved whether HLA type had any influence on TCRB rearrangement. At VDJ recombination sites, patients with type 1 diabetes made fewer insertions and deleted more nucleotides, a pattern implying thymic rearrangement abnormalities. Naive, central memory and regulatory TCRB repertoires appeared more similar among patients than among healthy donors. Shorter templates might be favored by PCR, yet because patient and control samples were amplified and corrected together, any such skew would affect both groups equally.

Here the chain combines TRBV5-4 and TRBJ2-5; 16 middle bases align to TRBD2. Sequencing was performed on central memory CD4+ T cells from blood. The receptor's source is a man between 18 and 35 years old with type 1 diabetes. This receptor has the CDR3 CASSPGTSGGGETQYF. The DNA sequence reads TGTGCCAGCAGCCCCGGGACTAGCGGGGGGGGAGAGACCCAGTACTTC.